This T cell receptor beta chain was recovered during a study of radiotherapy plus CTLA-4 blockade in lung cancer. General study findings and limits: Once radiotherapy plus ipilimumab had been given, TCR clones derived from tumor expanded in blood. How blood T cell clones changed early, along with interferon-beta, reportedly forecast response best.

As concerns this clone: Its antigen is unidentified.

Sequenced by immunoSEQ multiplex PCR; TCRdb stores in-frame clones only, minus some. This repertoire shows about 120,000 clones, 81% found once; its top ten account for less than 4%. Germline CDR1 is SGHVS and CDR2 is FQNEAQ. The CDR3 extends over 18 amino acids. The germline V and J ends were trimmed by 5 bases and 2 bases, with 21 bases remaining between them. The sequence derives from a human donor with non-small cell lung cancer that progressed on radiotherapy plus ipilimumab. Some clones in this sample may be carry-over from other donors' samples. This specimen was peripheral blood, taken from a patient treated with radiotherapy plus ipilimumab. The chain recombines TRBV7-8 with TRBJ2-2, with D perhaps assigned TRBD1 or TRBD2 (5 bases each). The CDR3 DNA reads TGTGCCAGCAGCCTTTCATACCCCGGGACGGACAACACCGGGGAGCTGTTTTTT. It specifies CASSLSYPGTDNTGELFF.